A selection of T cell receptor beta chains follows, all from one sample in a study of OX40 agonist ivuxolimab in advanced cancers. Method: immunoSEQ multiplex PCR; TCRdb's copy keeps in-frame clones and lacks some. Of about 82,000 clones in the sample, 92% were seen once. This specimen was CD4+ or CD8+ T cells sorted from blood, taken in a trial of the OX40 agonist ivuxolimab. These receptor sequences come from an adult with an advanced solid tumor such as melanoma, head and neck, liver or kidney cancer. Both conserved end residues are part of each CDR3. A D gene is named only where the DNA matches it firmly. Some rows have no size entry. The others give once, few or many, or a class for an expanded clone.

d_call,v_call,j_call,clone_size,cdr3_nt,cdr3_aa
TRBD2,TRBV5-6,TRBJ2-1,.,TGTGCCAGCAGCTTTGGGACGGGGACTATCGGTGAGCAGTTCTTC,CASSFGTGTIGEQFF
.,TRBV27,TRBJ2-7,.,TGTGCCAGCAGTCCCCTCGGGCCCTACGAGCAGTACTTC,CASSPLGPYEQYF
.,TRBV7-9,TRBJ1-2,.,TGTGCCAGCAGCTTAGCCAGGAACAGTAACTATGGCTACACCTTC,CASSLARNSNYGYTF
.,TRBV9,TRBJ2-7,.,TGTGCCAGCAGCTCAGCCCCAGGGGCGCGATCATACGAGCAGTACTTC,CASSSAPGARSYEQYF
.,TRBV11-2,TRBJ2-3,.,TGTGCCAGCAGCTTTAGGAGTGGAGATACGCAGTATTTT,CASSFRSGDTQYF
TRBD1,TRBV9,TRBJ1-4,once,TGTGCCAGCAGCGGCCGATCACAGGGGGCGAATGAAAAACTGTTTTTT,CASSGRSQGANEKLFF
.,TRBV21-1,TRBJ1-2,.,TGTGCCAGCAGCACGAGCGCAGGTGCTTATGGCTACACCTTC,CASSTSAGAYGYTF
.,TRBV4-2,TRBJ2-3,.,TGTGCCAGCAGCCAAGAAGCCAGCTCAGATACGCAGTATTTT,CASSQEASSDTQYF
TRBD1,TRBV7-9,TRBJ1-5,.,TGTGCCAGCAGCTTGGGACAGAACCAGCATTTT,CASSLGQNQHF
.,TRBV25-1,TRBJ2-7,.,TGTGCCAGCAGCGGCTACGAGCAGTACTTC,CASSGYEQYF
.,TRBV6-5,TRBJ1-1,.,TGTGCCAGCAGGGAAAGACAGTTGAACACTGAAGCTTTCTTT,CASRERQLNTEAFF
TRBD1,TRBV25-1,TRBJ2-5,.,TGTGCCAGCAGTGTCCCAGGCAGGGGGCACCAAGAGACCCAGTACTTC,CASSVPGRGHQETQYF
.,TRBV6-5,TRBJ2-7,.,TGTGCCAGCAGTTTGGGGAACCACGAGCAGTACTTC,CASSLGNHEQYF
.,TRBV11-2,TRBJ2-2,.,TGTGCCAGCAGCTTATACCGGACAAGTAACACCGGGGAGCTGTTTTTT,CASSLYRTSNTGELFF
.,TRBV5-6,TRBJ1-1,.,TGTGCCAGCACCCCCCGGGGCTTATCGAACACTGAAGCTTTCTTT,CASTPRGLSNTEAFF
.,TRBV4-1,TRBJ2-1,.,TGCGCCAGCAGCCACGCGGGGTTCCATGAGCAGTTCTTC,CASSHAGFHEQFF
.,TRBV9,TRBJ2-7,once,TGTGCCAGCAGCGTAGACGGGACACACGTTTTAGAGCAGTACTTC,CASSVDGTHVLEQYF
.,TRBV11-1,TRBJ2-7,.,TGTGCCAGCAGCAAACCCGGTTCCAGCTCCTACGAGCAGTACTTC,CASSKPGSSSYEQYF
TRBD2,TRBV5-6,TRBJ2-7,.,TGTGCCAGCAGCTTGGGGACTAGTTTAGCCGAGCAGTACTTC,CASSLGTSLAEQYF
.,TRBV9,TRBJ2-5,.,TGTGCCAGCAGCGTAGTACCGGGGGAGACCCAGTACTTC,CASSVVPGETQYF
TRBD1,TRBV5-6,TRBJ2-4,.,TGTGCCAGCAGCGCAGACAGGGGGCTAGCCAAAAACATTCAGTACTTC,CASSADRGLAKNIQYF
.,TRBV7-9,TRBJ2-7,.,TGTGCCAGCAGCTCGACCGCGGGCCCACACACCTACGAGCAGTACTTC,CASSSTAGPHTYEQYF
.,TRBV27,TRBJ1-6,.,TGTGCCAGCAGTGGGGACTGGTTTAATAATTCACCCCTCCACTTT,CASSGDWFNNSPLHF
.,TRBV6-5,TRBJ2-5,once,TGTGCCAGCAGCAAAAGGACGCTTGACGAGACCCAGTACTTC,CASSKRTLDETQYF
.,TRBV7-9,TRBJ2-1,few,TGTGCCAGCAGCTTGTTCCCCACTGAAGTTTACAATGAGCAGTTCTTC,CASSLFPTEVYNEQFF
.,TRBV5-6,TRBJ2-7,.,TGTGCCAGCAGCCATCGGCCACCCGCCTACGAGCAGTACTTC,CASSHRPPAYEQYF
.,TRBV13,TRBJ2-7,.,TGTGCCAGCAGCTTATCTCCGGGGGCCCTCAAAACCTACGAGCAGTACTTC,CASSLSPGALKTYEQYF
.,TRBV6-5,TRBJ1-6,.,TGTGCCAGCAGTTACTCGCCGCTCTCCTATAATTCACCCCTCCACTTT,CASSYSPLSYNSPLHF
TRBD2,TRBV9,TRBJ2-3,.,TGTGCCAGCAGCGTACAGCGGGGGGGCTCGGATACGCAGTATTTT,CASSVQRGGSDTQYF
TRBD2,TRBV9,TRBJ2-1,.,TGTGCCAGCAGCACTCCTGCGGGTCTAGCGGGGGGTGGTTACAATGAGCAGTTCTTC,CASSTPAGLAGGGYNEQFF
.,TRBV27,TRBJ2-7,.,TGTGCCAGCAGTTTCCTGGGTTGGCAGGGATCCTACGAGCAGTACTTC,CASSFLGWQGSYEQYF
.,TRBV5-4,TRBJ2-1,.,TGTGCCAGCAGCTCCTGGTCCTATCACAATGAGCAGTTCTTC,CASSSWSYHNEQFF
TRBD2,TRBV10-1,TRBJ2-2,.,TGCGCCAGCAGTGATGCGGGGGTTGGCGGGGAGCTGTTTTTT,CASSDAGVGGELFF
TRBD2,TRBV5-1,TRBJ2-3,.,TGCGCCAGCACGCCGGGGGGGCCATCCACAGATACGCAGTATTTT,CASTPGGPSTDTQYF
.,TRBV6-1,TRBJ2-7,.,TGTGCCAGCAGTGGGCTAGGGAGCTCCTACGAGCAGTACTTC,CASSGLGSSYEQYF
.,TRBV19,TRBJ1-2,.,TGTGCCAGTAGTACCTGGACGGGAGGCTACACCTTC,CASSTWTGGYTF
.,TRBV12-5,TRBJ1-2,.,TGTGCTAGTGGTTTGAACCGGTATGGACAGCCGTCTCGTGGCTACACCTTC,CASGLNRYGQPSRGYTF
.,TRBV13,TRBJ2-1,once,TGTGCCAGCAGCTTAGTCAGCGGACCCCCTTATGAGCAGTTCTTC,CASSLVSGPPYEQFF
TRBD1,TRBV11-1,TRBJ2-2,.,TGTGCCAGCAGCCGGGACAGCGAGATGTTAGCCGGGGAGCTGTTTTTT,CASSRDSEMLAGELFF